This T cell receptor (beta chain) is from a study of regulatory T cells in long-lasting Graves disease. Study results and caveats: Persistent patients had a count of shared public clonotypes (approximately 2,700) that exceeded that of new patients (about 970).

The CDR3 consists of 17 residues. V lost 2 bases, J lost 2 bases, and 13 bases lay in between. CDR1 and CDR2 (germline): SGHTA, FQGTGA. Time point denoted: persistent/refractory GD, antithyroid drugs over 5 years with positive TRAb. PBMC RNA was the source of the TCR library. To make TCR beta libraries, researchers used iRepertoire HTBI primers and Arm-PCR of CDR3 regions. TCRdb reanalysed the multiplex PCR reads using MiXCR and keeps one entry per CDR3 protein. The sample holds some 470,000 distinct CDR3 sequences, 20% to 25% seen once. As for this clonotype: Its antigen is still unknown.

The sequenced sample was peripheral blood mononuclear cells (PBMCs), obtained when the disease was refractory, from a patient treated with antithyroid drugs. The V call is TRBV7-3, the J call TRBJ2-6, with TRBD1 as a possible D gene (6 bases). The sequence was collected from a female donor with Graves disease. As DNA, the CDR3 is TGTGCCAGCAGCTTAGAAGCAGGGGTGGCTGGGGCCAACGTCCTGACTTTC. As protein: CASSLEAGVAGANVLTF.